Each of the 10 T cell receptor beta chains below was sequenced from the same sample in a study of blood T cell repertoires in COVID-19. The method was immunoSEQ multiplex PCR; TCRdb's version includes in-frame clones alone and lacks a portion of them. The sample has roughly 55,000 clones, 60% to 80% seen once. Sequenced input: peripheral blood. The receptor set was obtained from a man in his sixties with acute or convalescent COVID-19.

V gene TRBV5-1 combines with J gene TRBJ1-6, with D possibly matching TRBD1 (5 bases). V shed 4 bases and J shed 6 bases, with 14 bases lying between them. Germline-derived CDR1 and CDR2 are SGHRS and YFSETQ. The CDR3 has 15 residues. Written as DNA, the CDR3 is TGCGCCAGCAGCCCGGGGGGTGTTGGTAATTCACCCCTCCACTTT. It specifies CASSPGGVGNSPLHF.

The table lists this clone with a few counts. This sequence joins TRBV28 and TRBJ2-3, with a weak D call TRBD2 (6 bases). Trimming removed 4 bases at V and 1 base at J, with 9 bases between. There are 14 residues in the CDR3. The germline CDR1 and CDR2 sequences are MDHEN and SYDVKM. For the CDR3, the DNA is TGTGCCAGCAGTTCTCCGGGGGGCACAGATACGCAGTATTTT. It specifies CASSSPGGTDTQYF.

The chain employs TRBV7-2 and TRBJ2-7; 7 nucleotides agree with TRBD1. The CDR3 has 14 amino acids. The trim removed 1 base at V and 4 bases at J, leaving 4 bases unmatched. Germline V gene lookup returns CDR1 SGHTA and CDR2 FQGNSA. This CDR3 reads CASSLDRGEYEQYF. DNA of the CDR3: TGTGCCAGCAGCTTAGACAGGGGTGAATACGAGCAGTACTTC.

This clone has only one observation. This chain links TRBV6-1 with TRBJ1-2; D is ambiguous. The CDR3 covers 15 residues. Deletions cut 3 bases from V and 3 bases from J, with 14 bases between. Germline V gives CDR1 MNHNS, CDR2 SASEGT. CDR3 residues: CASSDRTEFYYGYTF. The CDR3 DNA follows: TGTGCCAGCAGTGATAGAACAGAGTTCTACTATGGCTACACCTTC.

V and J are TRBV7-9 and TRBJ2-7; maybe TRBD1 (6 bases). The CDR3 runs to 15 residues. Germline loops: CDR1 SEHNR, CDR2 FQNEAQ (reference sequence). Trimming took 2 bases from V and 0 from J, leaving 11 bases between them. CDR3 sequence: CASSLPQGYSYEQYF. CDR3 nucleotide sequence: TGTGCCAGCAGCTTACCACAGGGATACTCCTACGAGCAGTACTTC. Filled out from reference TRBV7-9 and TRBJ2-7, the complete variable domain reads DTGVSQNPRHKITKRGQNVTFRCDPISEHNRLYWYRQTLGQGPEFLTYFQNEAQLEKSRLLSDRFSAERPKGSFSTLEIQRTEQGDSAMYLCASSLPQGYSYEQYFGPGTRLTVT.

CDR3 sequence: CASSLMRTGNTIYF. The CDR3, as DNA: TGTGCCAGCAGCTTAATGAGAACTGGAAACACCATATATTTT. V usage is TRBV7-2 and J usage is TRBJ1-3; D unclear. V gave up 2 bases and J gave up 2 bases, with 7 bases separating them. This CDR3 comprises 14 residues. The germline gives CDR1 SGHTA, CDR2 FQGNSA.

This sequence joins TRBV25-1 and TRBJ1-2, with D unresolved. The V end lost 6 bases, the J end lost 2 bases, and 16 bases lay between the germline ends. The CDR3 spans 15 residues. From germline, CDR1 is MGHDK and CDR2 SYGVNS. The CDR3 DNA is TGTGCCAGCAGGCCGAACACGGGAGCCAACTATGGCTACACCTTC. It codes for CASRPNTGANYGYTF.

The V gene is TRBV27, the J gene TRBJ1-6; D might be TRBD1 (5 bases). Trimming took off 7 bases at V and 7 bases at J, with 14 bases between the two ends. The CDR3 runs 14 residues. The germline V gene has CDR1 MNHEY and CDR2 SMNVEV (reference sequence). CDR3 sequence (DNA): TGTGCCAGCACCCCCCTTCGGGGGAATTCACCCCTCCACTTT. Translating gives CASTPLRGNSPLHF.

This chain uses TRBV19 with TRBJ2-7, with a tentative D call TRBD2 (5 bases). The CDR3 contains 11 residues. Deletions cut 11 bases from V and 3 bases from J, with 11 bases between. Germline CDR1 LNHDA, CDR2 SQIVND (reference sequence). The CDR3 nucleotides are TGTGCCTTTGGAGGATTCTACGAGCAGTACTTC. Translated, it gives CAFGGFYEQYF.

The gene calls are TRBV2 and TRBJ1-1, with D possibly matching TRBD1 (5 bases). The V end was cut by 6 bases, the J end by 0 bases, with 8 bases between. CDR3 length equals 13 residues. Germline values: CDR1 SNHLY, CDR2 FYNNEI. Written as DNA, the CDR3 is TGTGCCAGCAGGGGGCTGGTGAACACTGAAGCTTTCTTT. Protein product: CASRGLVNTEAFF.